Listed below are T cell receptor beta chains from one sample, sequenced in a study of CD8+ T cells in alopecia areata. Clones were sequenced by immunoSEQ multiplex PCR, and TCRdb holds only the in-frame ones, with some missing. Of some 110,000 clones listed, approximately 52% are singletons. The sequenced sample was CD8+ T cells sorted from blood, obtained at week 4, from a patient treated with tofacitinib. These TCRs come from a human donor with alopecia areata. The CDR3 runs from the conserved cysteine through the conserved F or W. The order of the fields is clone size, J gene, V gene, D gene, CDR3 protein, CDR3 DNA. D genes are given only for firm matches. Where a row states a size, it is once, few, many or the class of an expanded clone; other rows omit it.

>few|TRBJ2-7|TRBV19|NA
CASQQTDGYEQYF
TGTGCCAGTCAACAAACAGACGGCTACGAGCAGTACTTC
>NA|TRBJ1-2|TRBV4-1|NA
CASSQGPNRVHYGYTF
TGCGCCAGCAGCCAAGGCCCAAACAGGGTACACTATGGCTACACCTTC
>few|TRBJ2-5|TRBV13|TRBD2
CASSPTPGRGGLDF
TGTGCCAGCAGCCCGACACCGGGACGGGGGGGTTTGGACTTC
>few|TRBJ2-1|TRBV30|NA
CAWRPRVYNEQFF
TGTGCCTGGAGGCCCAGGGTCTACAATGAGCAGTTCTTC
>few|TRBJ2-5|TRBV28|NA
CASSLPGSLETQYF
TGTGCCAGCAGCTTACCGGGCTCCCTTGAGACCCAGTACTTC
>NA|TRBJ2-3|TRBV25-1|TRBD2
CASSDSRLAGASTDTQYF
TGTGCCAGCAGTGATTCGAGACTAGCGGGGGCTAGCACAGATACGCAGTATTTT
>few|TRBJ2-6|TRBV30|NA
CAWRRTNVLTF
TGTGCCTGGAGAAGGACCAACGTCCTGACTTTC
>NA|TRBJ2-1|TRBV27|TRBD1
CATIQGANNEQFF
TGTGCCACCATACAGGGGGCTAACAATGAGCAGTTCTTC
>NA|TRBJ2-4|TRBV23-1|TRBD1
CASSPDRDGAKNIQYF
TGCGCCAGCAGCCCTGACAGGGACGGAGCCAAAAACATTCAGTACTTC
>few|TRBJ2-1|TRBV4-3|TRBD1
CASSLGDREINEQFF
TGCGCCAGCAGCCTAGGGGACAGGGAGATCAATGAGCAGTTCTTC
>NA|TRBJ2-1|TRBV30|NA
CAWSETLSSYNEQFF
TGTGCCTGGAGTGAGACTTTGAGCTCCTACAATGAGCAGTTCTTC
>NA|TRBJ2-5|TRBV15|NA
CATSREGFQETQYF
TGTGCCACCAGCAGAGAGGGGTTTCAAGAGACCCAGTACTTC
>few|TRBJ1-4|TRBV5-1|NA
CASSLEDGTTNEKLFF
TGCGCCAGCAGCTTGGAGGACGGAACAACTAATGAAAAACTGTTTTTT
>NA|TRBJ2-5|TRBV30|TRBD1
CAWSGTGDETQYF
TGTGCCTGGAGCGGGACAGGGGACGAGACCCAGTACTTC
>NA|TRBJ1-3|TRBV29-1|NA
CSAVGNPGSSGNTIYF
TGCAGCGCTGTTGGGAACCCAGGGTCCTCTGGAAACACCATATATTTT
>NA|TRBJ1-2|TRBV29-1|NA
CSCLGGHYGYTF
TGCAGCTGTTTGGGGGGCCACTATGGCTACACCTTC
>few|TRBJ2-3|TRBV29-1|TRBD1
CSVVGTDPANTQYF
TGCAGCGTTGTTGGGACAGACCCGGCCAACACGCAGTATTTT
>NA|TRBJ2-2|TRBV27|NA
CASSLGGGALGELFF
TGTGCCAGCAGTTTGGGTGGAGGGGCCCTCGGGGAGCTGTTTTTT
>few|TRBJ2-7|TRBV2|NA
CASSERVYEQYF
TGTGCCAGCAGTGAAAGGGTCTACGAGCAGTACTTC
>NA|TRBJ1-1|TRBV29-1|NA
CSVEGELSTRVMNTEAFF
TGCAGCGTCGAAGGGGAGCTGTCAACAAGAGTCATGAACACTGAAGCTTTCTTT
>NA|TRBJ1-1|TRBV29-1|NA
CSVTLLGTEAFF
TGCAGCGTTACCCTTTTGGGTACTGAAGCTTTCTTT
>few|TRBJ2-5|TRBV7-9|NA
CASTPRGTGQETQYF
TGTGCCAGCACCCCCCGTGGCACAGGCCAAGAGACCCAGTACTTC
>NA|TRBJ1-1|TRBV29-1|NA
CSVSGWENTEAFF
TGCAGCGTCTCCGGGTGGGAGAACACTGAAGCTTTCTTT
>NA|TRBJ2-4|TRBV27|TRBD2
CASSLSASGVMAKNIQYF
TGTGCCAGCAGTTTATCAGCTAGCGGGGTGATGGCCAAAAACATTCAGTACTTC
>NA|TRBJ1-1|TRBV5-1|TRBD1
CAGREEGALEAFF
TGCGCCGGGCGGGAAGAGGGGGCTTTAGAAGCTTTCTTT
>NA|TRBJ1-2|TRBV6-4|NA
CASSDRGDYGYTF
TGTGCCAGCAGTGACAGGGGAGACTATGGCTACACCTTC
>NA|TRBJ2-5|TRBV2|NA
CASTGAADETQYF
TGTGCCAGCACCGGAGCGGCGGATGAGACCCAGTACTTC
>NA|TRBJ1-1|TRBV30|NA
CAWSLGVSTEAFF
TGTGCCTGGAGTCTCGGGGTGAGCACTGAAGCTTTCTTT
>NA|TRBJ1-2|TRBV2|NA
CASSDDYGYTF
TGTGCCAGCAGTGATGATTATGGCTACACCTTC
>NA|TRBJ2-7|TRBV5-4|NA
CASSLGWGNDEQYF
TGTGCCAGCAGCCTAGGGTGGGGAAACGACGAGCAGTACTTC
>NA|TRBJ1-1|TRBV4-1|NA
CASSHRERGEAFF
TGCGCCAGCAGCCACAGGGAGCGAGGTGAAGCTTTCTTT
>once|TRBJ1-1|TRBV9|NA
CASSPQPQQNTEAFF
TGTGCCAGCAGCCCGCAGCCACAGCAGAACACTGAAGCTTTCTTT
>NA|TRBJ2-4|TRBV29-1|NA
CSVTREWDIQYF
TGCAGCGTGACACGGGAGTGGGACATTCAGTACTTC
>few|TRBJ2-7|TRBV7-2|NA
CASRPDGGYEQYF
TGTGCCAGCAGACCGGACGGGGGTTACGAGCAGTACTTC
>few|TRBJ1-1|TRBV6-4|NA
CASSDSTYRSGVMNTEAFF
TGTGCCAGCAGTGACTCGACGTACAGGTCCGGGGTCATGAACACTGAAGCTTTCTTT